These 30 T cell receptor beta chains were all obtained from the same sample, sequenced in a study of shared clonotypes between healthy human individuals. Positively selected for CCR7, the CD45RO-negative cells used as naive CD8 cells excluded terminally differentiated effector memory CD45RA+ cells. Produced via immunoSEQ multiplex PCR; TCRdb's table is partial and in-frame only. Of about 580,000 clones listed, roughly 98% are singletons. The material sequenced was naive CD8+ T cells sorted from blood. The receptors were gathered from a man in his thirties or forties in good health.

The V and J genes are TRBV11-2 and TRBJ2-5, with D possibly matching TRBD2 (5 bases). The CDR3 totals 15 residues. CDR1 is SGHAT and CDR2 is FQNNGV in the germline V gene. V was cut by 2 bases and J by 2 bases, with 12 bases left in between. CDR3 in amino acids: CASSLSSGLQETQYF. CDR3 DNA sequence: TGTGCCAGCAGCTTAAGTTCGGGGTTACAAGAGACCCAGTACTTC.

The V and J genes are TRBV27 and TRBJ2-7; the match to TRBD1 covers 10 bases. V lost 6 bases, J lost 4 bases, and 9 bases stayed unmatched. Germline V lookup: CDR1 MNHEY, CDR2 SMNVEV (reference sequence). The CDR3 spans 15 residues. CDR3 protein: CASRLSGTGVYEQYF. The CDR3, as DNA: TGTGCCAGCAGACTATCCGGGACAGGGGTTTACGAGCAGTACTTC.

This clone appeared once. The chain carries TRBV10-2 and TRBJ2-2; 10 nucleotides align to TRBD2. The CDR3 sequence is 16 residues long. V was pared by 1 base and J by 4 bases, with 3 bases of the junction left unmatched. Per the germline V gene, CDR1 is WSHSY and CDR2 is SAAADI. The CDR3 loop reads CASSEWLAGGTGELFF. The CDR3 nucleotides are TGCGCCAGCAGTGAGTGGTTAGCGGGAGGCACCGGGGAGCTGTTTTTT.

This chain uses TRBV19 with TRBJ1-5; no reliable D call. Trimming removed 6 bases at V and 5 bases at J, with 17 bases between. Germline loops: CDR1 LNHDA, CDR2 SQIVND (reference sequence). CDR3 length: 15 residues. The CDR3 is CASRALWLSDQPQHF. The DNA of the CDR3 is TGTGCCAGTAGAGCCTTGTGGCTATCCGATCAGCCCCAGCATTTT.

CDR3 region: CASSPPNSGASYEQYF. For the CDR3, the DNA is TGTGCCAGCAGCCCCCCTAATAGCGGGGCCTCCTACGAGCAGTACTTC. The chain has TRBV11-2 and TRBJ2-7, with 8 bases identical to TRBD2. The junction had 9 bases not matched to a gene; V was cut back by 5 bases and J by 0 bases. CDR3 size: 16 residues. Per the germline V gene, CDR1 is SGHAT and CDR2 is FQNNGV.

The chain joins TRBV7-9 to TRBJ1-1; D unclear. This CDR3 is built from 16 residues. Trimming stripped 1 base from V and 3 bases from J, with 15 bases between. The germline gives CDR1 SEHNR, CDR2 FQNEAQ (reference sequence). The DNA for the CDR3 is TGTGCCAGCAGCTTAGTATGGGTAGAGTCTGACACTGAAGCTTTCTTT. Translated, it gives CASSLVWVESDTEAFF. The variable domain in full, with the rest retrieved from reference TRBV7-9 and TRBJ1-1, is DTGVSQNPRHKITKRGQNVTFRCDPISEHNRLYWYRQTLGQGPEFLTYFQNEAQLEKSRLLSDRFSAERPKGSFSTLEIQRTEQGDSAMYLCASSLVWVESDTEAFFGQGTRLTVV.

The CDR3: CSVEEPESAPEGYTF. The CDR3 DNA reads as TGCAGCGTTGAAGAACCCGAGAGCGCGCCAGAGGGCTACACCTTC. The chain is built from TRBV29-1 and TRBJ1-2; D not resolved. Germline V gives CDR1 SQVTM, CDR2 ANQGSEA. Trimming pared 0 bases from V and 8 bases from J, leaving 19 bases between. The CDR3 length is 15 residues.

J is TRBJ2-1 and V is TRBV9, with 11 bases identical to TRBD1. The trim removed 4 bases at V and 3 bases at J, leaving 9 bases unmatched. The CDR3 has 17 residues. Germline V lookup: CDR1 SGDLS, CDR2 YYNGEE. CDR3 sequence (DNA): TGTGCCAGCAGCCCGCGAGGGACAGGGGGACACTACAATGAGCAGTTCTTC. Residues: CASSPRGTGGHYNEQFF.

The chain has TRBV27 and TRBJ2-7; 7 bases line up with TRBD1. The CDR3 sequence is 14 residues long. Germline-derived CDR1 and CDR2 are MNHEY and SMNVEV (reference sequence). After removal of 9 bases from V and 5 bases from J, the junction contained 13 bases not matched to a gene. This CDR3 reads CASKNRGYRDEQYF. CDR3 DNA sequence: TGTGCCAGTAAAAACAGGGGATATAGAGACGAGCAGTACTTC.

This sequence joins TRBV27 and TRBJ2-1; D is unresolved. The CDR3 covers 17 residues. Germline V gene lookup returns CDR1 MNHEY and CDR2 SMNVEV (reference sequence). V shed 4 bases and J shed 1 base, with 17 bases lying between them. The CDR3 nucleotides are TGTGCCAGCAGTTCCCCCACCATTCCTACGTCCTACAATGAGCAGTTCTTC. It translates to CASSSPTIPTSYNEQFF.

As to this clone: Other DNA sequences in this specimen translate into the identical CDR3. J is TRBJ2-7 and V is TRBV7-9; no reliable D call. Trimming left V 1 base short and J 0 bases short, with 4 bases between. The V gene's germline CDR1 is SEHNR and CDR2 FQNEAQ (reference sequence). The CDR3 covers 13 residues. The CDR3 loop reads CASSLDGSYEQYF. The CDR3, as DNA: TGTGCCAGCAGCTTAGACGGCTCCTACGAGCAGTACTTC.

The chain has TRBV27 and TRBJ1-4, with TRBD1 as a possible D gene (6 bases). Germline lookup yields CDR1 MNHEY and CDR2 SMNVEV (reference sequence). The CDR3 has 16 amino acids. V lost 6 bases and J 8 bases, leaving 22 bases between the germline ends. The CDR3: CASSPLGHLGGEKLFF. The CDR3 bases are TGTGCCAGCAGCCCATTGGGACACCTGGGTGGGGAAAAACTGTTTTTT.

The V gene is TRBV4-1, the J gene TRBJ2-5, with D perhaps TRBD1 (6 bases). This CDR3 is 14 amino acids long. The germline V gene has CDR1 MGHRA and CDR2 YSYEKL. The V and J ends lost 4 bases and 2 bases respectively, with 11 bases between them. The DNA for the CDR3 is TGCGCCAGCAGCCTCGTACAGGGTCAAGAGACCCAGTACTTC. Translated, it gives CASSLVQGQETQYF.

The chain carries TRBV5-1 and TRBJ2-5; weak D call: TRBD2 (5 bases). The germline gives CDR1 SGHRS, CDR2 YFSETQ. This CDR3 region has 15 residues. V was trimmed by 0 bases and J by 2 bases, leaving 11 bases between them. In DNA, the CDR3 is TGCGCCAGCAGCTTGGAGCTAGCCTCTCAAGAGACCCAGTACTTC. It yields the protein CASSLELASQETQYF.

The chain recombines TRBV7-9 with TRBJ2-7; a possible D gene is TRBD2 (5 bases). V was shortened by 5 bases and J by 2 bases, with 16 bases between the two germline ends. Germline CDR1 SEHNR, CDR2 FQNEAQ (reference sequence). The length of the CDR3 is 15 residues. CDR3 coding DNA: TGTGCCAGCAGCCCACTCGGAGGTGTAGCCTACGAGCAGTACTTC. Its translation: CASSPLGGVAYEQYF.

This clone occurred once. The J gene is TRBJ2-7, the V gene TRBV30, with TRBD1 matching 11 bases. The CDR3 runs to 15 residues. Germline V gene lookup returns CDR1 GTSNPN and CDR2 SVGIG (reference sequence). V shed 6 bases and J 6 bases; nucleotides not matched to a gene: 13. The CDR3 DNA follows: TGTGCCTGTCAAACCTTCTGGACAGGGGGCCCCGAGCAGTACTTC. Amino acids: CACQTFWTGGPEQYF.

This clone has a single count. The chain recombines TRBV6-5 with TRBJ2-7; perhaps TRBD1 as D (5 bases). This CDR3 has 14 residues. Germline V CDR1 and CDR2: MNHEY, SVGAGI. V lost 2 bases and J lost 3, with 11 bases in between. The DNA of the CDR3 is TGTGCCAGCAGTTACGGGGCAGGGCGCTACGAGCAGTACTTC. Its translation: CASSYGAGRYEQYF.

CDR3 bases: TGTGCCAGCAGCTTAGTCCACGGGACCTACGAGCAGTACTTC. This translates into CASSLVHGTYEQYF. The gene calls are TRBV11-3 and TRBJ2-7; tentatively, D is TRBD2 (5 bases). V was shortened by 1 base and J by 2 bases, with 9 bases between the two germline ends. The CDR3 loop spans 14 amino acids. Looked up from germline, CDR1 is SGHNT and CDR2 is YENEEA.

This sequence joins TRBV18 and TRBJ2-7, with 7 bases fitting TRBD1. Trimming cost V 5 bases and J 1 base; bases outside gene matches: 20. There are 19 residues in the CDR3. CDR1 and CDR2 (germline): KGHSH, LQKENI. CDR3 sequence (DNA): TGTGCCAGCTCAATAAAACCTGGACAGGCTCCTCTTACTTCCTACGAGCAGTACTTC. Translated: CASSIKPGQAPLTSYEQYF.

The chain couples TRBV4-3 to TRBJ2-5; 8 bases match TRBD1. J lost 3 bases, V lost 2 bases, and 2 bases had no gene match. This CDR3 has 14 residues. Germline V gives CDR1 LGHNA, CDR2 YSLEER. The CDR3 loop is CASSQYRGKETQYF. CDR3 nucleotide sequence: TGCGCCAGCAGCCAATACAGGGGGAAAGAGACCCAGTACTTC.

The chain employs TRBV30 and TRBJ2-7, with D hard to call. The V gene lost 1 base and the J gene lost 3 bases, with 7 bases spanning the gap. The CDR3 length is 12 residues. Germline V CDR1 and CDR2: GTSNPN, SVGIG (reference sequence). The CDR3 nucleotides are TGTGCCTGGAGTGAGGGTTTCTACGAGCAGTACTTC. This gives the protein CAWSEGFYEQYF.

The chain carries TRBV18 and TRBJ2-3; possible D gene TRBD1, 6 bases. CDR1 is KGHSH and CDR2 is LQKENI in the germline V gene. The CDR3 is 18 residues long. The V and J ends lost 3 bases and 0 bases respectively, with 19 bases between them. The CDR3 nucleotides read TGTGCCAGCTCACCGACCAAACCGGACAGACCTAGCACAGATACGCAGTATTTT. It specifies CASSPTKPDRPSTDTQYF.

The V call is TRBV27, the J call TRBJ2-3, with TRBD1 matching over 9 bases. The CDR3 covers 17 residues. V dropped 6 bases and J dropped 4; count of bases not matched to a gene: 14. Germline CDR1 MNHEY, CDR2 SMNVEV (reference sequence). The CDR3 nucleotides are TGTGCCAGCAGCTATTTATCGGGGACAGGGAACCCAGATACGCAGTATTTT. It is translated as CASSYLSGTGNPDTQYF.

This clone was recorded only once. The V gene is TRBV12-2, the J gene TRBJ2-7; the table's D call, TRBD1, was not checked against the DNA. TRBV12-2 is a known pseudogene. This CDR3 has 16 residues. The CDR3 protein is CASRLVGRKVSYEQYF. The DNA of the CDR3 is TGTGCAAGTCGCTTAGTTGGCAGGAAGGTCTCCTACGAGCAGTACTTC.

This rearrangement joins TRBV27 to TRBJ1-2; no clear D gene. The germline CDR1 and CDR2 sequences are MNHEY and SMNVEV (reference sequence). CDR3 length equals 15 residues. V was pared by 2 bases and J by 5 bases, with 15 bases between. CDR3 amino acids: CASSLGPGIVYGYTF. The CDR3 nucleotides are TGTGCCAGCAGTTTAGGCCCCGGGATCGTTTATGGCTACACCTTC.

V is TRBV29-1 and J is TRBJ2-1; no clear D gene. V lost 4 bases and J 15 bases, leaving 22 bases between the germline ends. Germline CDR1 SQVTM, CDR2 ANQGSEA. The CDR3 sequence is 13 residues long. The CDR3 coding sequence is TGCAGCGTTGCAACTCCAACTGAGCCTAGGCGGTTCTTC. Its protein product is CSVATPTEPRRFF.

The V and J genes are TRBV5-1 and TRBJ2-7; 11 bases line up with TRBD2. V dropped 6 bases and J dropped 3; count of bases not matched to a gene: 11. This CDR3 is 16 amino acids long. Germline V gene sequence: CDR1 SGHRS, CDR2 YFSETQ. CDR3 nucleotides: TGCGCCAGCACAGCAAAGACTAGCGGGACTTACTACGAGCAGTACTTC. It specifies CASTAKTSGTYYEQYF.

This chain joins TRBV30 and TRBJ1-1; possibly TRBD1 for D (6 bases). Deletions cut 7 bases from V and 5 bases from J, with 14 bases between. From germline, CDR1 is GTSNPN and CDR2 SVGIG (reference sequence). The CDR3 spans 12 residues. The CDR3 is CASDSGRTEAFF. DNA for the CDR3: TGTGCCTCGGACAGTGGCAGGACTGAAGCTTTCTTT. Using reference TRBV30 and TRBJ1-1 for the parts outside the CDR3, the full variable domain is SQTIHQWPATLVQPVGSPLSLECTVEGTSNPNLYWYRQAAGRGLQLLFYSVGIGQISSEVPQNLSASRPQDRQFILSSKKLLLSDSGFYLCASDSGRTEAFFGQGTRLTVV.

The chain carries TRBV15 and TRBJ2-7; TRBD2 agrees at 11 bases. The germline V gene has CDR1 LNHNV and CDR2 YYDKDF (reference sequence). The CDR3 is 16 amino acids. The V segment lost 5 bases and the J segment 1 base; nucleotides outside the gene matches: 7. CDR3 sequence: CATSRKGLAESYEQYF. The CDR3 bases are TGTGCCACCAGCCGAAAGGGACTAGCGGAATCCTACGAGCAGTACTTC.

The chain recombines TRBV2 with TRBJ2-3; weak D call: TRBD1 (6 bases). This CDR3 region has 14 residues. V was trimmed by 9 bases and J by 0 bases, leaving 13 bases between them. Germline V CDR1 and CDR2: SNHLY, FYNNEI. Written as DNA, the CDR3 is TGTGCCAGTCCCAGGGGTCCTAGCACAGATACGCAGTATTTT. Amino acids: CASPRGPSTDTQYF. Using reference TRBV2 and TRBJ2-3 for the parts outside the CDR3, the full variable domain is EPEVTQTPSHQVTQMGQEVILRCVPISNHLYFYWYRQILGQKVEFLVSFYNNEISEKSEIFDDQFSVERPDGSNFTLKIRSTKLEDSAMYFCASPRGPSTDTQYFGPGTRLTVL.